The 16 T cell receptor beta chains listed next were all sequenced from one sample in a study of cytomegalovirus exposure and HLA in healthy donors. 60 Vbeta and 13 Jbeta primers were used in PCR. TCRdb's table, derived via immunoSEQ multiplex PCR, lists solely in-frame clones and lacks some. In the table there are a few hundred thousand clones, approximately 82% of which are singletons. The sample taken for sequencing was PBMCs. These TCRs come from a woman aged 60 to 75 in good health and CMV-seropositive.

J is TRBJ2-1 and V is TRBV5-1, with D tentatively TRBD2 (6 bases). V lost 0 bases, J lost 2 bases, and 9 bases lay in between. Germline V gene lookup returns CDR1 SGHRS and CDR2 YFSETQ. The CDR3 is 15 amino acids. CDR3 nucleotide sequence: TGCGCCAGCAGCTTGGGGGGAGGACCCTACAATGAGCAGTTCTTC. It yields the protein CASSLGGGPYNEQFF.

CDR3 coding DNA: TGTGCCAGCAGCTTACTCGGGGGACAGCGAATGAACACTGAAGCTTTCTTT. Translating gives CASSLLGGQRMNTEAFF. The chain uses TRBV7-9 and TRBJ1-1; 7 bases agree with TRBD1. This CDR3 comprises 17 residues. In germline, CDR1 is SEHNR, CDR2 FQNEAQ (reference sequence). V lost 2 bases to trimming and J lost 0 bases; unmatched junction nucleotides: 9. The full variable domain, completed using reference TRBV7-9 and TRBJ1-1, is DTGVSQNPRHKITKRGQNVTFRCDPISEHNRLYWYRQTLGQGPEFLTYFQNEAQLEKSRLLSDRFSAERPKGSFSTLEIQRTEQGDSAMYLCASSLLGGQRMNTEAFFGQGTRLTVV.

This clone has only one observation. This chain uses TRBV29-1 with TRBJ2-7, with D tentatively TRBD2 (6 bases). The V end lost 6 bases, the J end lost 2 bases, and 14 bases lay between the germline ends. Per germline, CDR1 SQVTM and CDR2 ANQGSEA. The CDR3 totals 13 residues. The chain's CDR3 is CSVKGRQTYEQYF. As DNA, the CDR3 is TGCAGCGTAAAAGGGAGGCAAACCTACGAGCAGTACTTC.

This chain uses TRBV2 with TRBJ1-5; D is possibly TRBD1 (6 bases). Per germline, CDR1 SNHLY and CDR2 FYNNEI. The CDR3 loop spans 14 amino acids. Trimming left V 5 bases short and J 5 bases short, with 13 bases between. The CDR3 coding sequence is TGTGCCAGCAGTACTCGGACAGACTATCAGCCCCAGCATTTT. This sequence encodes CASSTRTDYQPQHF.

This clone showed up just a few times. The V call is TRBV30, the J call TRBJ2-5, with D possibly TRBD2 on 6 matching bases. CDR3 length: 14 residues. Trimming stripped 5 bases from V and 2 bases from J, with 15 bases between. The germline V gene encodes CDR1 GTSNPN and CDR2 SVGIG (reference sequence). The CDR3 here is CAWAPGTPQETQYF. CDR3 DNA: TGTGCCTGGGCCCCCGGGACTCCGCAAGAGACCCAGTACTTC.

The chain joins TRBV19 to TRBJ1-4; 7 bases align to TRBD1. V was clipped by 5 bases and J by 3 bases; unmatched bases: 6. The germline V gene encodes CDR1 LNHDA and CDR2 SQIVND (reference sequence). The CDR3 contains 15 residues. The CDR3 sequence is CASSATGTANEKLFF. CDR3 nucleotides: TGTGCCAGTAGTGCGACCGGGACAGCTAATGAAAAACTGTTTTTT.

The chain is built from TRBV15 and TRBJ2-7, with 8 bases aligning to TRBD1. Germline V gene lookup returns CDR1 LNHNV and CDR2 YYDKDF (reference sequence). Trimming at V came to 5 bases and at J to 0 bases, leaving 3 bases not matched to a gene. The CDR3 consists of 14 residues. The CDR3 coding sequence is TGTGCCACCAGCTGGGACAGGTCCTCCTACGAGCAGTACTTC. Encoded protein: CATSWDRSSYEQYF.

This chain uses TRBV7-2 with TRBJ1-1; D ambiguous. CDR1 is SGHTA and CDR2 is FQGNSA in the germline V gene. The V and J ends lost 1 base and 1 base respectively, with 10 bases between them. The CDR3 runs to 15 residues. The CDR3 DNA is TGTGCCAGCAGCTTAGTGGCCAGGCAGAACACTGAAGCTTTCTTT. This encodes CASSLVARQNTEAFF.

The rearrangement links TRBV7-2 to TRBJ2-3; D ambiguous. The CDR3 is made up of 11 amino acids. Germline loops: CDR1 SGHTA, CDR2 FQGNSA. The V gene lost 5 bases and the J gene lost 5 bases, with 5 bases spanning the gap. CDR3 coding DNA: TGTGCCAGCAGCCCCCTAGATACGCAGTATTTT. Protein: CASSPLDTQYF.

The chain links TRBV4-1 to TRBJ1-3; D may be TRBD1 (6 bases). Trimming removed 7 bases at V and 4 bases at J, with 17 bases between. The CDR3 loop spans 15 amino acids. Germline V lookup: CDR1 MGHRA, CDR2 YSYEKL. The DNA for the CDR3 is TGCGCCAGCACGAGGGGGGGGGAAGGGGGAAACACCATATATTTT. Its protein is CASTRGGEGGNTIYF.

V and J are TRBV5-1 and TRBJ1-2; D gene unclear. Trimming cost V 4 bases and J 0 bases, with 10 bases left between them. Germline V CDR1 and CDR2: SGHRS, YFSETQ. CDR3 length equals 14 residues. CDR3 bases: TGCGCCAGCAGCCCGGAGGGAGCTAACTATGGCTACACCTTC. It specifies CASSPEGANYGYTF.

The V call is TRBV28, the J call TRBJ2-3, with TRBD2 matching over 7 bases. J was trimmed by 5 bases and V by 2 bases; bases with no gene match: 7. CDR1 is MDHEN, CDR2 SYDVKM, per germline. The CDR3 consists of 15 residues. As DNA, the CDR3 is TGTGCCAGCAGTTTAAGACTAGCCGTGAGAGATACGCAGTATTTT. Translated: CASSLRLAVRDTQYF.

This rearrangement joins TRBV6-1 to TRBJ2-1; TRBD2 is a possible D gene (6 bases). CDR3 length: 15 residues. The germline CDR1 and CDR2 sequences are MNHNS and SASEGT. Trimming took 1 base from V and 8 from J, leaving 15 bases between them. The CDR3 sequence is CASSEGTIGGDEQFF. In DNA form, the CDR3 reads TGTGCCAGCAGTGAAGGGACTATAGGCGGTGATGAGCAGTTCTTC.

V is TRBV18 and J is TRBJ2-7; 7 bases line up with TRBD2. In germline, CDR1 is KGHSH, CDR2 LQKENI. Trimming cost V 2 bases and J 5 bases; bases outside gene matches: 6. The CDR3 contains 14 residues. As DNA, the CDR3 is TGTGCCAGCTCACCAATGGGAGGGAGGAACGAGCAGTACTTC. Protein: CASSPMGGRNEQYF.

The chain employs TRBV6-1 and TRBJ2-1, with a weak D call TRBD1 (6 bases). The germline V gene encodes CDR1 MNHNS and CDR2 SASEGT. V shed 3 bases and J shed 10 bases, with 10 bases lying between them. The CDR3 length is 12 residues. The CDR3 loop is CASSEGAREQFF. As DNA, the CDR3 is TGTGCCAGCAGTGAGGGGGCTAGGGAGCAGTTCTTC.

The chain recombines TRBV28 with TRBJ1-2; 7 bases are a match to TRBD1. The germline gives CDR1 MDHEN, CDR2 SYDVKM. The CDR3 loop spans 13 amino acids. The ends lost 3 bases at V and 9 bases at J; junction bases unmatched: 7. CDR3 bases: TGTGCCAGCAGTTTCTCCTCGACAGGGCGCTACACCTTC. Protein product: CASSFSSTGRYTF.